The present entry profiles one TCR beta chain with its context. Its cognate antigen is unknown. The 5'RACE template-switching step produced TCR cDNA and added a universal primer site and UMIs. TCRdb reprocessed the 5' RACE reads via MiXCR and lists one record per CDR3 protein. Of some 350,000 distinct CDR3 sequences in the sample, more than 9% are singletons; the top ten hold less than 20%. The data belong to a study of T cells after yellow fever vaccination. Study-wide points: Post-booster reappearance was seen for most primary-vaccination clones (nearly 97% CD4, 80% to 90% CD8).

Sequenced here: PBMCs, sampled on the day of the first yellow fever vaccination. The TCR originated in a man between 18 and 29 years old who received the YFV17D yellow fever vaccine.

This chain's CDR3 is CASSYSTRYPQNEQFF. The CDR3 nucleotides are TGTGCCAGCAGTTACAGTACTCGCTACCCCCAGAATGAGCAGTTCTTC. This chain connects TRBV7-2 to TRBJ2-1; the D is unclear. V lost 6 bases to trimming and J lost 7 bases, with 22 bases between them. Germline values: CDR1 SGHTA, CDR2 FQGNSA. The CDR3 totals 16 residues.